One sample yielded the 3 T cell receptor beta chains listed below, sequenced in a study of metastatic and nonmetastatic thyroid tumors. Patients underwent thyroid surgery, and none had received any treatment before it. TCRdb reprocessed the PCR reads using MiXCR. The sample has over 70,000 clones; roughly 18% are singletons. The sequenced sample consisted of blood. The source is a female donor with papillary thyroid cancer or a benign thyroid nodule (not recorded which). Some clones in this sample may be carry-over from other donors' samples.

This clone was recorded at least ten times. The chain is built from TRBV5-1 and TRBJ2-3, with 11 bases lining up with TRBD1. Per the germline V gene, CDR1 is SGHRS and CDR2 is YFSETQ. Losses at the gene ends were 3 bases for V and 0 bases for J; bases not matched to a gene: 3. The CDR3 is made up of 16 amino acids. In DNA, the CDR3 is TGCGCCAGCAGCTGGGGGACAGGGGGAAGCACAGATACGCAGTATTTT. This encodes CASSWGTGGSTDTQYF.

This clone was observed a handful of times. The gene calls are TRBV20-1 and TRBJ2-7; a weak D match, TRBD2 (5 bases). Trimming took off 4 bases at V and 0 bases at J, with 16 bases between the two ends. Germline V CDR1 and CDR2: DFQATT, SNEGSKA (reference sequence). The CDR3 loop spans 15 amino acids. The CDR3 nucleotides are TGCAGTGCTAATAACCCGGGAACGAGCTCCTACGAGCAGTACTTC. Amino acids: CSANNPGTSSYEQYF.

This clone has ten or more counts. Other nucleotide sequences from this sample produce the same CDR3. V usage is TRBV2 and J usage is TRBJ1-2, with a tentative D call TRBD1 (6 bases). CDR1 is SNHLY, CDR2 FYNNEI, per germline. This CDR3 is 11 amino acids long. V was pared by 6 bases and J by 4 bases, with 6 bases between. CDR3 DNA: TGTGCCAGCAGCAGGGGCTATGGCTACACCTTC. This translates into CASSRGYGYTF.